The 10 T cell receptor beta chains reported below all come from one sample, sequenced in a study of T cells in localized non-small cell lung cancer. The data were produced by immunoSEQ multiplex PCR, yet TCRdb's version contains in-frame clones alone and is incomplete. The data show 1,100 or so clones, around a quarter seen once. This specimen consisted of normal lung tissue next to the tumor, obtained before any cancer treatment. The receptors here all came from a man between 40 and 70 years old with stage III lung adenocarcinoma.

The rearrangement links TRBV14 to TRBJ2-3; the match to TRBD2 covers 8 bases. CDR1 SGHDN and CDR2 FVKESK come from the germline V gene. The trim removed 1 base at V and 5 bases at J, leaving 8 bases unmatched. There are 16 residues in the CDR3. The CDR3 DNA follows: TGTGCCAGCAGCCAAGGGGCTAGCGGGTTCCGAGATACGCAGTATTTT. Translation: CASSQGASGFRDTQYF.

The table lists this clone with a few counts. This chain links TRBV28 with TRBJ2-7; 8 bases match TRBD2. Germline CDR1 reads MDHEN; CDR2 reads SYDVKM. J lost 6 bases, V lost 3 bases, and 7 bases had no gene match. This CDR3 spans 14 amino acids. The CDR3 reads CASSFITGGFEQYF. CDR3 in DNA: TGTGCCAGCAGTTTTATAACGGGAGGGTTCGAGCAGTACTTC.

The J gene is TRBJ2-3, the V gene TRBV29-1, with 7 bases identical to TRBD2. After removal of 0 bases from V and 0 bases from J, the junction contained 12 bases not matched to a gene. Germline CDR1 SQVTM, CDR2 ANQGSEA. The CDR3 spans 18 residues. CDR3: CSVEETVLAEPSTDTQYF. The CDR3 DNA follows: TGCAGCGTTGAAGAGACCGTTCTAGCGGAGCCTAGCACAGATACGCAGTATTTT.

By proportion, this clone is large. The rearrangement joins TRBV5-1 to TRBJ2-6; no clear D gene. The CDR3 has 18 amino acids. V lost 0 bases, J lost 0 bases, and 13 bases lay in between. From germline, CDR1 is SGHRS and CDR2 YFSETQ. This CDR3 is CASSLVLGPSSGANVLTF. The CDR3 DNA is TGCGCCAGCAGCTTGGTTTTAGGACCGTCCTCTGGGGCCAACGTCCTGACTTTC.

This chain connects TRBV28 to TRBJ2-7, with TRBD2 matching 7 bases. The germline V gene encodes CDR1 MDHEN and CDR2 SYDVKM. With 5 bases clipped from V and 9 bases from J, the junction kept 13 bases outside the gene matches. This CDR3 region has 14 residues. The CDR3 protein is CASSPYVGGFVQYF. In DNA, the CDR3 is TGTGCCAGCAGTCCTTACGTGGGAGGGTTTGTGCAGTACTTC.

The chain is built from TRBV15 and TRBJ2-2; no clear D. V was cut by 2 bases and J by 0 bases, with 4 bases left in between. Germline lookup yields CDR1 LNHNV and CDR2 YYDKDF (reference sequence). The CDR3 runs to 14 residues. The CDR3 loop reads CATSRPPNTGELFF. The CDR3 DNA sequence: TGTGCCACCAGCAGACCCCCGAACACCGGGGAGCTGTTTTTT.

This clone is judged large. The V call is TRBV15, the J call TRBJ1-1, with a weak D call TRBD1 (6 bases). Trimming took 0 bases from V and 3 from J, leaving 14 bases between them. CDR3 length: 16 residues. The germline V gene has CDR1 LNHNV and CDR2 YYDKDF (reference sequence). The CDR3 here is CATSRDRGAKDTEAFF. DNA for the CDR3: TGTGCCACCAGCAGAGATCGGGGGGCGAAGGACACTGAAGCTTTCTTT.

The rearrangement joins TRBV6-8 to TRBJ1-2; tentative D call: TRBD1 (6 bases). The CDR3 is 12 residues long. Germline V gives CDR1 MNHGY, CDR2 SAAAGT. V was shortened by 8 bases and J by 4 bases, with 11 bases between the two germline ends. The CDR3 region has the DNA TGTGCCAGCGGGGGCTACCTCTATGGCTACACCTTC. This sequence encodes CASGGYLYGYTF.

This clone was seen only a few times. The rearrangement links TRBV1 to TRBJ1-4. TRBV1 is classified as a pseudogene. The CDR3 has 17 residues. In DNA, the CDR3 is TGCGCCAGCAGCCAAGAAACCGTAGTTGCAACTAATGAAAAACTGTTTTTT. This gives the protein CASSQETVVATNEKLFF.

This clone is termed hyperexpanded. J is TRBJ1-2 and V is TRBV19, with D tentatively TRBD1 (6 bases). V shed 7 bases and J shed 6 bases, with 15 bases lying between them. The V gene's germline CDR1 is LNHDA and CDR2 SQIVND (reference sequence). The CDR3 loop spans 13 amino acids. CDR3 loop: CASTLGGADGYTF. The CDR3 DNA follows: TGTGCCAGTACCCTGGGGGGGGCAGATGGCTACACCTTC.